This T cell receptor beta chain was sequenced for a study of a mutant IDH1 vaccine in newly diagnosed glioma. On the study more broadly: Patients got their first vaccination 4-6 weeks after radiotherapy alone, or with temozolomide cycles. V12 occurred at week 35 and V13 at week 47. The therapy given earlier, which was standard therapy, consisted of radiotherapy, temozolomide, or both, and most of the patients received both. Study results and limitations: Pseudoprogression appeared independent of alterations in top peripheral clonotypes.

Time point reported: week 35, safety follow-up. Every vaccine dose comprised 300 ug of mutant IDH1 20-mer peptide plus topical imiquimod. Germline CDR1 reads SGHRS; CDR2 reads YFSETQ. The CDR3 sequence is 13 residues long. V lost 0 bases, J lost 11 bases, and 14 bases lay in between. This table comes from immunoSEQ multiplex PCR, and its TCRdb copy is limited to in-frame clones, with some not included. The repertoire includes more than 45,000 clones, 88% of them detected once, and around 5.4% sits in the top ten. As to this clone: The target antigen is unknown.

The source of this sequence is a woman in her thirties or forties with glioma. The sample consisted of PBMCs, taken from a glioma patient whose treatment included an IDH1 peptide vaccine. The rearrangement links TRBV5-1 to TRBJ1-1; the D gene is possibly TRBD1 (5 bases). The CDR3 region is CASSLGGAGPAFF. The CDR3 DNA reads TGCGCCAGCAGCTTGGGGGGCGCAGGTCCCGCTTTCTTT.